These T cell receptor beta chains were read from a single sample in a study of shared clonotypes between healthy human individuals. Measured with immunoSEQ multiplex PCR; TCRdb has only the in-frame clones, and not every one. The sample consists of 2.3 million or so clones, about 92% of them appearing once. Sequenced: naive CD4+ T cells from PBMCs. The receptor source for this set is a man younger than 35 in good health. Some clones in this sample may be carry-over from other donors' samples. Each CDR3 is given with its conserved first and last residue. Each record gives: clone size, D gene, J gene, V gene, CDR3 length, CDR3 protein, CDR3 DNA. A D gene is named only where the DNA matches it firmly. The listing skips clone size in some rows; elsewhere it reads once, few, many or a size class.

abundance: once; d_gene: TRBD1; j_gene: TRBJ2-2; v_gene: TRBV5-6; len: 16; CDR3aa: CASSLAGQGGSGELFF; CDR3nt: TGTGCCAGCAGCTTGGCTGGACAGGGGGGCTCCGGGGAGCTGTTTTTT
abundance: -; d_gene: TRBD1; j_gene: TRBJ1-2; v_gene: TRBV5-4; len: 16; CDR3aa: CASSRGQGPPNYGYTF; CDR3nt: TGTGCCAGCAGCCGCGGACAGGGGCCACCTAACTATGGCTACACCTTC
abundance: -; d_gene: -; j_gene: TRBJ2-5; v_gene: TRBV2; len: 13; CDR3aa: CASSGRGGETQYF; CDR3nt: TGTGCCAGCAGTGGGAGGGGAGGAGAGACCCAGTACTTC
abundance: -; d_gene: -; j_gene: TRBJ2-1; v_gene: TRBV28; len: 14; CDR3aa: CASSFASSTMEQFF; CDR3nt: TGTGCCAGCAGTTTTGCTTCGTCCACAATGGAGCAGTTCTTC
abundance: -; d_gene: -; j_gene: TRBJ1-5; v_gene: TRBV5-6; len: 16; CDR3aa: CASSVALQGADQPQHF; CDR3nt: TGTGCCAGCAGCGTAGCATTACAGGGTGCCGATCAGCCCCAGCATTTT
abundance: once; d_gene: TRBD2; j_gene: TRBJ2-3; v_gene: TRBV7-3; len: 16; CDR3aa: CASSLGLAVSTDTQYF; CDR3nt: TGTGCCAGCAGCTTGGGGCTAGCGGTTAGCACAGATACGCAGTATTTT
abundance: -; d_gene: -; j_gene: TRBJ1-3; v_gene: TRBV10-2; len: 12; CDR3aa: CATAPSGNTIYF; CDR3nt: TGCGCCACCGCCCCCTCTGGAAACACCATATATTTT
abundance: -; d_gene: -; j_gene: TRBJ2-7; v_gene: TRBV10-3; len: 14; CDR3aa: CAISGGGREYEQYF; CDR3nt: TGTGCCATCAGTGGTGGGGGGCGAGAATACGAGCAGTACTTC
abundance: once; d_gene: TRBD1; j_gene: TRBJ2-3; v_gene: TRBV9; len: 15; CDR3aa: CASSVRGTVTDTQYF; CDR3nt: TGTGCCAGCAGCGTAAGAGGGACAGTCACAGATACGCAGTATTTT
abundance: -; d_gene: -; j_gene: TRBJ2-5; v_gene: TRBV7-8; len: 12; CDR3aa: CASSLRRETQYF; CDR3nt: TGTGCCAGCAGCTTAAGGAGAGAGACCCAGTACTTC
abundance: -; d_gene: TRBD2; j_gene: TRBJ2-2; v_gene: TRBV5-1; len: 16; CDR3aa: CASSATSGSLTGELFF; CDR3nt: TGCGCCAGCAGCGCGACTAGCGGGAGTCTCACCGGGGAGCTGTTTTTT
abundance: -; d_gene: -; j_gene: TRBJ2-3; v_gene: TRBV4-1; len: 15; CDR3aa: CASSQNRGATDTQYF; CDR3nt: TGCGCCAGCAGCCAAAATCGGGGGGCCACAGATACGCAGTATTTT
abundance: -; d_gene: -; j_gene: TRBJ2-5; v_gene: TRBV7-8; len: 13; CDR3aa: CASSFQIQETQYF; CDR3nt: TGTGCCAGCAGCTTTCAGATCCAAGAGACCCAGTACTTC
abundance: -; d_gene: TRBD2; j_gene: TRBJ2-7; v_gene: TRBV9; len: 14; CDR3aa: CASSVTSVSYEQYF; CDR3nt: TGTGCCAGCAGCGTGACTAGCGTATCATACGAGCAGTACTTC
abundance: -; d_gene: -; j_gene: TRBJ2-5; v_gene: TRBV5-4; len: 13; CDR3aa: CASSTGSQETQYF; CDR3nt: TGTGCCAGCAGCACCGGGTCGCAAGAGACCCAGTACTTC
abundance: -; d_gene: -; j_gene: TRBJ2-3; v_gene: TRBV28; len: 17; CDR3aa: CASSLGMGPEGTDTQYF; CDR3nt: TGTGCCAGCAGTTTAGGAATGGGGCCAGAGGGGACTGATACGCAGTATTTT
abundance: -; d_gene: TRBD1; j_gene: TRBJ2-5; v_gene: TRBV27; len: 15; CDR3aa: CASSLDRGRQETQYF; CDR3nt: TGTGCCAGCAGTTTAGACAGGGGAAGGCAAGAGACCCAGTACTTC
abundance: -; d_gene: TRBD2; j_gene: TRBJ2-7; v_gene: TRBV28; len: 15; CDR3aa: CASSLFGRGNGEQYF; CDR3nt: TGTGCCAGCAGTTTATTTGGGCGGGGGAACGGCGAGCAGTACTTC
abundance: -; d_gene: -; j_gene: TRBJ2-5; v_gene: TRBV6-5; len: 15; CDR3aa: CASSDGDLGGETQYF; CDR3nt: TGTGCCAGCAGCGATGGGGACCTGGGTGGGGAGACCCAGTACTTC
abundance: -; d_gene: TRBD2; j_gene: TRBJ2-1; v_gene: TRBV7-6; len: 15; CDR3aa: CASSSLAGGLNEQFF; CDR3nt: TGTGCCAGCAGCTCCTTAGCGGGAGGGCTCAATGAGCAGTTCTTC
abundance: -; d_gene: -; j_gene: TRBJ2-7; v_gene: TRBV5-1; len: 15; CDR3aa: CASSQWAGQSYEQYF; CDR3nt: TGCGCCAGCAGCCAGTGGGCGGGACAGAGCTACGAGCAGTACTTC